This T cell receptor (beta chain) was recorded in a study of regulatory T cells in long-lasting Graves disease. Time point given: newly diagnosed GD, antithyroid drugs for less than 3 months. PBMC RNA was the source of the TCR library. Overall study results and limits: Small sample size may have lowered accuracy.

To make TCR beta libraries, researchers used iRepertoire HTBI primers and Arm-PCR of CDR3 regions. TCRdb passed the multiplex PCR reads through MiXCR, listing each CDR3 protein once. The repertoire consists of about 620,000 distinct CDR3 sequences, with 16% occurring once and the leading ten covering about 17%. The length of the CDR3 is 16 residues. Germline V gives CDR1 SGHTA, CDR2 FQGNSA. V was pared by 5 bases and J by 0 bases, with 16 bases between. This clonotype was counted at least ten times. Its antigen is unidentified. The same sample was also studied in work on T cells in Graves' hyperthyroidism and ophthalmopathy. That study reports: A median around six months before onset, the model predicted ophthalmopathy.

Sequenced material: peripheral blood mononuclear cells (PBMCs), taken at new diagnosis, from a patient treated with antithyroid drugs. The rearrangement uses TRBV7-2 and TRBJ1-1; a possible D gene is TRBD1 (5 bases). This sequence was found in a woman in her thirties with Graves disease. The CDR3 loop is CASSPRKGRMNTEAFF. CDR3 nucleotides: TGTGCCAGCAGCCCCCGTAAGGGGCGAATGAACACTGAAGCTTTCTTT.